This entry describes one T cell receptor beta chain. The antigen is undetermined. Germline V gives CDR1 MDHEN, CDR2 SYDVKM. The length of the CDR3 is 15 residues. With 6 bases clipped from V and 7 bases from J, the junction kept 10 bases outside the gene matches. This entry is derived from a study of cytomegalovirus exposure and HLA in healthy donors. The data were produced by immunoSEQ multiplex PCR, yet TCRdb's version contains in-frame clones alone and is incomplete. The sample lists more than 300,000 clones, about nine tenths occurring once. The validation cohort, a group of over a hundred subjects, included the donors and was separate from the roughly 670-subject first cohort. Broader study findings: The TCR clusters that emerged in the first cohort tended, a later analysis found, to co-occur in the roughly 110 validation repertoires. A list of about 180 TCR beta chains associated with cytomegalovirus was given. A classifier reportedly called cytomegalovirus status with high sensitivity and specificity.

This clonotype was obtained from a woman between 18 and 30 years old in good health and CMV-seronegative. This chain connects TRBV28 to TRBJ2-1; 9 nucleotides line up with TRBD1. Input material: PBMCs. The CDR3 region has the DNA TGTGCCAGCAGCACTCCGGGACAGGGTTGGAATGAGCAGTTCTTC. It encodes CASSTPGQGWNEQFF.